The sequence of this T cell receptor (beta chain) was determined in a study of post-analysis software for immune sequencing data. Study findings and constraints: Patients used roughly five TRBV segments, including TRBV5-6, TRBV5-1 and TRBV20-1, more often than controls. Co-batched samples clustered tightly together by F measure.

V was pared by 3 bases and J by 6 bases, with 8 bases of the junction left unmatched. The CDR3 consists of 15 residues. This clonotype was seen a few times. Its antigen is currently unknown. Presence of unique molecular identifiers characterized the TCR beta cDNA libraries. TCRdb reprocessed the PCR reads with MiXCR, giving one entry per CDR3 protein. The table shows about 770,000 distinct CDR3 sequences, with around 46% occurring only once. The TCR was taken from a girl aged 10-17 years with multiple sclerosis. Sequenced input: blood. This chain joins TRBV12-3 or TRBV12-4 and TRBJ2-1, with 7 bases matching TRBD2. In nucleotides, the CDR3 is TGTGCCAGCAGTTTGGGGGGGACGCGGGGCAATGAGCAGTTCTTC. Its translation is CASSLGGTRGNEQFF.